This passage covers 22 T cell receptor beta chains from one sample sequenced in a study of T cell changes during pregnancy in multiple sclerosis. Sequenced by immunoSEQ multiplex PCR; TCRdb stores in-frame clones only, minus some. The sample consists of around 57,000 clones, 90% of them appearing once. Material: peripheral blood, obtained in the third trimester of pregnancy. These receptors were obtained from a female donor in good health, enrolled as a control in a pregnancy study.

The chain couples TRBV11-3 to TRBJ1-1; a weak D match, TRBD1 (5 bases). The germline V and J ends were trimmed by 6 bases and 3 bases, with 14 bases remaining between them. Germline loops: CDR1 SGHNT, CDR2 YENEEA. This CDR3 comprises 14 residues. The CDR3 nucleotides read TGTGCCAGCAGGGGGTTCGGGGGGGACACTGAAGCTTTCTTT. Protein product: CASRGFGGDTEAFF.

The CDR3 nucleotides read TGTGCCAGCAGTGAATCGGACAGTTCCTATGGCTACACCTTC. Residues: CASSESDSSYGYTF. The rearrangement links TRBV2 to TRBJ1-2; a weak D match, TRBD1 (6 bases). Per the germline V gene, CDR1 is SNHLY and CDR2 is FYNNEI. Trimming shortened V by 2 bases and J by 4 bases, and 11 bases separated the two germline ends. The CDR3 totals 14 residues.

This chain uses TRBV7-6 with TRBJ2-1, with 7 bases matching TRBD1. The CDR3 is 15 residues long. In germline, CDR1 is SGHVS, CDR2 FNYEAQ. Trimming at V came to 5 bases and at J to 6 bases, leaving 10 bases not matched to a gene. In nucleotides, the CDR3 is TGTGCCAGCAGCCTTTTGAAGGGGGCGAGCAATGAGCAGTTCTTC. Translating gives CASSLLKGASNEQFF. Looking up the rest from reference TRBV7-6 and TRBJ2-1 gives the full variable domain: GAGVSQSPRYKVTKRGQDVALRCDPISGHVSLYWYRQALGQGPEFLTYFNYEAQQDKSGLPNDRFSAERPEGSISTLTIQRTEQRDSAMYRCASSLLKGASNEQFFGPGTRLTVL.

This clone appeared once. This chain uses TRBV27 with TRBJ2-7, with D perhaps matching TRBD2 (7 bases). The CDR3 loop spans 12 amino acids. Trimming removed 3 bases from V and 6 bases from J, with 9 bases in between. From germline, CDR1 is MNHEY and CDR2 SMNVEV (reference sequence). CDR3 nucleotide sequence: TGTGCCAGCAGTTTGGCGGGGGCCGAGCAGTACTTC. This gives the protein CASSLAGAEQYF.

The rearrangement joins TRBV30 to TRBJ1-6; 11 bases agree with TRBD1. CDR1 GTSNPN and CDR2 SVGIG come from the germline V gene (reference sequence). With V trimmed by 3 bases and J by 7 bases, 5 bases remained unmatched. CDR3 length equals 15 residues. The CDR3 sequence: CAWSGTGGMNSPLHF. CDR3 nucleotides: TGTGCCTGGAGCGGGACAGGGGGGATGAATTCACCCCTCCACTTT.

This clone has only one observation. The V call is TRBV4-3, the J call TRBJ1-1; D perhaps matches TRBD1 (5 bases). V was shortened by 1 base and J by 4 bases, with 10 bases between the two germline ends. The CDR3 spans 14 residues. The germline V gene encodes CDR1 LGHNA and CDR2 YSLEER. This CDR3 is CASSQGQGATEAFF. In DNA, the CDR3 is TGCGCCAGCAGCCAAGGCCAGGGTGCCACTGAAGCTTTCTTT.

This chain links TRBV7-2 with TRBJ1-5; the D is unclear. This CDR3 comprises 13 residues. The germline gives CDR1 SGHTA, CDR2 FQGNSA. Trimming cost V 5 bases and J 7 bases, with 12 bases left between them. CDR3 in DNA: TGTGCCAGCAGCCCAGGAATGATACAGCCCCAGCATTTT. It encodes CASSPGMIQPQHF.

The rearrangement uses TRBV2 and TRBJ2-5; 8 bases agree with TRBD1. V shed 4 bases, J shed 2 bases, and the junction held 15 bases outside the gene matches. The V gene's germline CDR1 is SNHLY and CDR2 FYNNEI. CDR3 length: 18 amino acids. The CDR3 here is CASSGDRTNSFPQETQYF. Written as DNA, the CDR3 is TGTGCCAGCAGTGGGGACAGGACTAACTCCTTCCCACAAGAGACCCAGTACTTC.

This chain connects TRBV29-1 to TRBJ2-1; D unresolved. The V end was cut by 1 base, the J end by 1 base, with 5 bases between. The CDR3 consists of 13 residues. Germline-derived CDR1 and CDR2 are SQVTM and ANQGSEA. The CDR3 DNA reads TGCAGCGTTGAAGGAGTGTCCTACAATGAGCAGTTCTTC. Translating gives CSVEGVSYNEQFF.

This chain uses TRBV5-4 with TRBJ1-5, with 9 bases lining up with TRBD1. From germline, CDR1 is SGHNT and CDR2 YYREEE (reference sequence). The CDR3 extends over 18 amino acids. Trimming took 3 bases from V and 0 from J; bases not matched to a gene: 10. The DNA of the CDR3 is TGTGCCAGCAGCTCACAGGCCGGGACAGGGCCTAGCAATCAGCCCCAGCATTTT. Residues: CASSSQAGTGPSNQPQHF.

The genes are TRBV6-5 and TRBJ1-2; the D gene is possibly TRBD1 (6 bases). Trimming shortened V by 9 bases and J by 4 bases, and 21 bases separated the two germline ends. CDR3 size: 15 residues. The germline V gene encodes CDR1 MNHEY and CDR2 SVGAGI. The CDR3 sequence is CASKERDTALYGYTF. The CDR3 DNA is TGTGCCAGTAAGGAGCGGGACACGGCCCTCTATGGCTACACCTTC.

CDR3 loop: CASSFLGGRAQETQYF. CDR3 in DNA: TGTGCCAGCAGCTTTTTAGGAGGGAGGGCCCAAGAGACCCAGTACTTC. V usage is TRBV5-6 and J usage is TRBJ2-5, with TRBD2 identical over 7 bases. Germline V CDR1 and CDR2: SGHDT, YYEEEE. This CDR3 spans 16 amino acids. V shed 2 bases and J 1 base; nucleotides not matched to a gene: 8. The whole variable domain, filled in from reference TRBV5-6 and TRBJ2-5, reads DAGVTQSPTHLIKTRGQQVTLRCSPKSGHDTVSWYQQALGQGPQFIFQYYEEEERQRGNFPDRFSGHQFPNYSSELNVNALLLGDSALYLCASSFLGGRAQETQYFGPGTRLLVL.

This chain connects TRBV23-1 to TRBJ1-3; D not certain. TRBV23-1 is assigned to the ORF class and has an uncertain function. The V end was cut by 3 bases, the J end by 4 bases, with 10 bases between. The CDR3 is 14 residues long. The CDR3 DNA follows: TGCGCCAGCAGTCAGGAGGGTCCCGGAAACACCATATATTTT. It yields the protein CASSQEGPGNTIYF.

The chain couples TRBV9 to TRBJ1-3; tentatively, D is TRBD1 (6 bases). V was clipped by 3 bases and J by 1 base, with 14 bases between them. The germline CDR1 and CDR2 sequences are SGDLS and YYNGEE. This CDR3 contains 16 residues. CDR3 region: CASSETFTGSGNTIYF. DNA of the CDR3: TGTGCCAGCAGCGAGACATTTACAGGGTCTGGAAACACCATATATTTT.

The chain combines TRBV18 with TRBJ1-5; the D gene is possibly TRBD1 (6 bases). This CDR3 spans 15 amino acids. Trimming took 4 bases from V and 5 from J, leaving 15 bases between them. Germline V gene sequence: CDR1 KGHSH, CDR2 LQKENI. The CDR3 sequence is CASSLQGRGDQPQHF. CDR3 in DNA: TGTGCCAGCTCACTACAGGGCCGGGGGGATCAGCCCCAGCATTTT.

CDR3 sequence (DNA): TGTGCCAGCAAGGGGGGGCGGGGGCCCTACGTTGAGCAGTACTTC. Translation: CASKGGRGPYVEQYF. The chain couples TRBV7-9 to TRBJ2-7, with D possibly being TRBD2 (7 bases). Germline V gene data show CDR1 as SEHNR and CDR2 as FQNEAQ (reference sequence). V was pared by 7 bases and J by 7 bases, with 23 bases between. The CDR3 extends over 15 amino acids.

The gene calls are TRBV7-9 and TRBJ1-1; the D gene is possibly TRBD1 (5 bases). The CDR3 has 13 residues. Germline CDR1 SEHNR, CDR2 FQNEAQ (reference sequence). Trimming stripped 3 bases from V and 4 bases from J, with 9 bases between. The CDR3 region is CASSLDGGTEAFF. CDR3 nucleotides: TGTGCCAGCAGCTTGGACGGGGGCACTGAAGCTTTCTTT.

V is TRBV5-4 and J is TRBJ2-5; D may be TRBD2 (5 bases). Germline CDR1 SGHNT, CDR2 YYREEE (reference sequence). The CDR3 is made up of 13 amino acids. Between the trimmed V and J ends, which lost 0 bases and 9 bases, there was a span of 12 bases. CDR3 residues: CASSLGDLEAQYF. DNA of the CDR3: TGTGCCAGCAGCTTGGGGGATCTGGAGGCCCAGTACTTC.

The chain employs TRBV5-4 and TRBJ2-1; 9 bases agree with TRBD1. The CDR3 contains 15 residues. Germline CDR1 is SGHNT and CDR2 is YYREEE (reference sequence). V lost 4 bases, J lost 6 bases, and 8 bases stayed unmatched. CDR3 sequence (DNA): TGTGCCAGCAGCGTACCGGGACAGGGAGGCAATGAGCAGTTCTTC. Translating gives CASSVPGQGGNEQFF.

This clone showed up just once. This chain uses TRBV9 with TRBJ2-1, with D uncertain. CDR3 length: 13 amino acids. Germline V CDR1 and CDR2: SGDLS, YYNGEE. V gave up 0 bases and J gave up 6 bases, with 7 bases separating them. The CDR3 spells CASSVGLVNEQFF. In nucleotides, the CDR3 is TGTGCCAGCAGCGTAGGGCTCGTCAATGAGCAGTTCTTC.

The J gene is TRBJ2-3, the V gene TRBV7-2, with 11 bases identical to TRBD2. V was pared by 6 bases and J by 8 bases, with 13 bases of the junction left unmatched. Per the germline V gene, CDR1 is SGHTA and CDR2 is FQGNSA. The CDR3 has 16 residues. The CDR3 is CASRANSGRARGTQYF. CDR3 DNA: TGTGCCAGCAGAGCGAATAGCGGGAGGGCCCGGGGTACGCAGTATTTT.

V is TRBV5-1 and J is TRBJ2-3; 13 bases agree with TRBD2. V trimming: 4 bases; J trimming: 0 bases; junction bases outside the gene matches: 11. This CDR3 contains 19 residues. CDR1 and CDR2 (germline): SGHRS, YFSETQ. CDR3 sequence: CASSPGLAGARASTDTQYF. Here the CDR3 DNA reads TGCGCCAGCAGCCCCGGACTAGCGGGGGCCCGTGCTAGCACAGATACGCAGTATTTT.